This T cell receptor (beta chain) was recovered during a study of shared T cell receptors in the human thymus. The V and J ends lost 6 bases and 0 bases, in that order; junction bases with no gene match: 12. The CDR3 extends over 18 amino acids. Per the germline V gene, CDR1 is SGHDT and CDR2 is YYEEEE. The data were produced by immunoSEQ multiplex PCR, yet TCRdb's version contains in-frame clones alone and is incomplete. The sample yields approximately 490,000 clones, around 78% seen once. Another study also made use of these data, one on human thymus T cells. As reported in that work: Donation came from healthy Finnish infants having corrective surgery for congenital heart defects. Within thymic and blood repertoires, V and J gene usage appeared to be biased. Related research examined unrelated individuals and reported that their thymic repertoires overlapped highly.

The receptor comes from a boy in the first two years of life with a congenital heart defect. The sample consisted of thymocytes. V gene TRBV5-6 combines with J gene TRBJ2-3; 11 nucleotides line up with TRBD2. CDR3: CASIRRGLAEASTDTQYF. DNA for the CDR3: TGTGCCAGCATCCGACGGGGACTAGCGGAAGCTAGCACAGATACGCAGTATTTT.